This T cell receptor beta chain was identified during a study of cytomegalovirus exposure and HLA in healthy donors. Study-wide results and caveats: According to a subsequent analysis, TCR clusters from the first cohort were inclined to appear together in the 110 or so validation repertoires.

A single count supports this clone. Its cognate antigen is unknown. The data were produced by immunoSEQ multiplex PCR, yet TCRdb's version contains in-frame clones alone and is incomplete. The repertoire includes 130,000 to 150,000 clones, 87% of them detected once, and 4.5% sits in the top ten. The TCR originated in a man aged 18 to 35 in good health and CMV-seropositive. Sequencing input: PBMCs.

The CDR3 DNA sequence: TGCGCCAGCACGAAAACAGGGGGCATCACTGAAGCTTTCTTT. Translation gives CASTKTGGITEAFF. J is TRBJ1-1 and V is TRBV5-1; TRBD1 matches 9 bases. CDR3 length equals 14 residues. V lost 6 bases, J lost 4 bases, and 7 bases stayed unmatched. In germline, CDR1 is SGHRS, CDR2 YFSETQ.